The entry below gives a single T cell receptor beta chain sequence along with its context. This specimen comes from a study of blood T cell repertoires in COVID-19. The germline CDR1 and CDR2 sequences are ENHRY and SYGVKD. The ends were cut back, 9 bases at V and 7 bases at J, with 18 bases in the middle. The length of the CDR3 is 14 residues. Original processing methods: Amplifying reference gene primers gave estimates of nucleated cell counts. TCRdb keeps only in-frame clones here, not all; method: immunoSEQ multiplex PCR. V, J and clone size reflect that table, while D and trimming were determined from the DNA. The sample has approximately 300,000 clones, around 89% seen once; the top ten hold about 4.6%.

V is TRBV10-3 and J is TRBJ2-2; no clear D. Sequencing was performed on peripheral blood. The receptor comes from a man aged 40-55 years with acute or convalescent COVID-19. The CDR3 sequence: CAITMREVGGELFF. The DNA of the CDR3 is TGTGCCATTACAATGAGAGAGGTGGGCGGGGAGCTGTTTTTT.